Listed below are T cell receptor beta chains from one sample, sequenced in a study of blood T cell repertoires in COVID-19. Produced via immunoSEQ multiplex PCR; TCRdb's table is partial and in-frame only. The sample includes around 400,000 clones, over 75% of them seen just once. Sequenced sample: peripheral blood. All receptors come from a woman aged 60-70 years with COVID-19, enrolled during active disease. Both conserved end residues are part of each CDR3. A D gene is named only where the DNA matches it firmly. The size of a clone is reported for some rows only, either as once, few or many, or as a class for expanded clones.

size | J | V | D | DNA | CDR3
NA | TRBJ1-1 | TRBV28 | NA | TGTGCCAGCAGAGTCGCAATGAGCGTCACTGAAGCTTTCTTT | CASRVAMSVTEAFF
NA | TRBJ1-1 | TRBV29-1 | NA | TGCAGCGTCGGACGTCTGCAGGGCGAGACTGAAGCTTTCTTT | CSVGRLQGETEAFF
NA | TRBJ1-5 | TRBV28 | TRBD1 | TGTGCCAGCAGCTACGGACAGGGGAATCAGCCCCAGCATTTT | CASSYGQGNQPQHF
NA | TRBJ2-7 | TRBV24-1 | TRBD1 | TGTGCCACCGGACAGGGAAGCTCCTACGAGCAGTACTTC | CATGQGSSYEQYF
NA | TRBJ2-2 | TRBV3-1/TRBV3-2 | NA | TGTGCCAGCAGCCAAGACCTGCTAGCCACCGGGGAGCTGTTTTTT | CASSQDLLATGELFF
NA | TRBJ2-1 | TRBV11-1 | NA | TGTGCCAGCAGCTCAGGTGGCACCTACAATGAGCAGTTCTTC | CASSSGGTYNEQFF
NA | TRBJ2-2 | TRBV7-9 | NA | TGTGCCAGCAGCTTGAGTGTTGTGGGGGCAAACACCGGGGAGCTGTTTTTT | CASSLSVVGANTGELFF
NA | TRBJ2-1 | TRBV5-1 | TRBD2 | TGCGCCAGCAGCTTGGATCTAGCGGTGGGTAATGAGCAGTTCTTC | CASSLDLAVGNEQFF
NA | TRBJ2-6 | TRBV12-1 | NA | TGTGCCAGCAGCTTTGGATACCGGGACAGGGGGCTCTCTGGGGCCAACGTCCTGACTTTC | CASSFGYRDRGLSGANVLTF
NA | TRBJ1-3 | TRBV9 | NA | TGTGCCAGCAGCGTAGGATACGGGCCACCGGGGCAGGGGCTAATTGGAAACACCATATATTTT | CASSVGYGPPGQGLIGNTIYF
NA | TRBJ2-1 | TRBV3-1/TRBV3-2 | NA | TGTGCCAGCAGCCAAGCTAATGAGCAGTTCTTC | CASSQANEQFF
NA | TRBJ2-4 | TRBV28 | TRBD1 | TGTGCCAGCAGCCCTTCTCGGCAGGGGGCGGCCAAAAACATTCAGTACTTC | CASSPSRQGAAKNIQYF
once | TRBJ2-1 | TRBV2 | TRBD1 | TGTGCCAGCAGCCGGGACAGGGCTGGATACAATGAGCAGTTCTTC | CASSRDRAGYNEQFF